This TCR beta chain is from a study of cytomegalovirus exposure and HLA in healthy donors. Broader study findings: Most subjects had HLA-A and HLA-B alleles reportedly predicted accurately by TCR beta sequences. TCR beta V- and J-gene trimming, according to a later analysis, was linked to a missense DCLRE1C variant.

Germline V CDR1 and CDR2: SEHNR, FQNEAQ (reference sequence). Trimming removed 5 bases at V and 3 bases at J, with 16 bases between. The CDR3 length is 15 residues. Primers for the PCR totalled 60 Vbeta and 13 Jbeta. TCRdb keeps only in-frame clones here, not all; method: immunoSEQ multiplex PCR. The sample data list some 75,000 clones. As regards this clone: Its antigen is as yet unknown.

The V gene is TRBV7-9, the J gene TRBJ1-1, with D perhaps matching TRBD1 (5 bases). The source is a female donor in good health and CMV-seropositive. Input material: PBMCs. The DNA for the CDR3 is TGTGCCAGCAGCGGCGTAGGGGCCCAGGACACTGAAGCTTTCTTT. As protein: CASSGVGAQDTEAFF.